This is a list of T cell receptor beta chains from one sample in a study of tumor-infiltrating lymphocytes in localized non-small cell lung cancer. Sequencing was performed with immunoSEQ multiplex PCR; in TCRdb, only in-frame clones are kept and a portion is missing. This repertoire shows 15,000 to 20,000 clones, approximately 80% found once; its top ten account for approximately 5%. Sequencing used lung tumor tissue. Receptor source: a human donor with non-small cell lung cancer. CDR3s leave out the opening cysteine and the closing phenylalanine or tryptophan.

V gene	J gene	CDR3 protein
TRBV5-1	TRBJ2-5	ASSYHAGGEMTQY
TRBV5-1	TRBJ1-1	ASSRGTVNTEAF
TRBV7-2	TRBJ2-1	ASSLVPPNEQF
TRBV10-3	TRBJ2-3	AIMSTSTDTQY
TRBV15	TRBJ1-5	ATSRPKQGSSNQPQH
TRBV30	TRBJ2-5	AWSAGLAGGGQETQY
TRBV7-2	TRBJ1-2	ASSWDRGYGYT
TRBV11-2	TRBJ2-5	ASRLAGGKETQY
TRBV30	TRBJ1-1	AGLPDRGNEAF
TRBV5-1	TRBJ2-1	ASSITGANEQF
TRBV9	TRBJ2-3	ASSGFRSGGGSNTQY
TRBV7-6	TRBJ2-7	ASSFLTPSYEQY
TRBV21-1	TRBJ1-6	ASSPSRQPNNNSPLH
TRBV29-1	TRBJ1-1	SVGSTNYAEAF
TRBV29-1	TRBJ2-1	SVRPLLAGGTSTYNEQF
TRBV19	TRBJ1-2	ASSLGGTESYGYT
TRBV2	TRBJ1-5	ASNPDRYNQPQH
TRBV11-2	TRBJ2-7	ASSFLRDGGVH
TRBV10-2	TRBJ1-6	ASSASRIGSPLH
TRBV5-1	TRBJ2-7	ASSSKTSGISYEQY
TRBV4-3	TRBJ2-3	ASSQDPWATTDTQY
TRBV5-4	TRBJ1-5	APPLAGDQPQH
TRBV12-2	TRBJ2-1	ASPIQRSYNEQF
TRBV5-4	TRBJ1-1	ASSRVWNTEAF
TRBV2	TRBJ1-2	ASSRGDGYT
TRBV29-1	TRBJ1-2	SVVLQGIVGGYT
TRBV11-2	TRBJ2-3	ASSYGLGIGEDTQY
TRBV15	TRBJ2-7	ATRALGGRGGNYEQY
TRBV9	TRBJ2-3	ASSGLGGGADTQY